This TCR beta chain was sequenced during a study of cytomegalovirus exposure and HLA in healthy donors. Profiling relied on immunoSEQ multiplex PCR, and the TCRdb table lists in-frame clones only, not all of them. The sample shows 140,000 or so clones, 80% to 95% of them seen only once. The V gene's germline CDR1 is SGHNT and CDR2 YENEEA. Trimming shortened V by 5 bases and J by 6 bases, and 14 bases separated the two germline ends. The CDR3 length is 14 residues. Findings and caveats of the study: A later analysis found first-cohort TCR clusters tended to co-occur in the approximately 120 validation repertoires. The authors enumerated over 150 TCR beta chains as linked to cytomegalovirus.

As regards this clone: Its cognate antigen is unknown.

The sample consisted of PBMCs. This TCR was sampled from a man between 18 and 29 years old in good health and CMV-seronegative. The chain links TRBV11-3 to TRBJ2-1; D is unclear. The CDR3 coding sequence is TGTGCCAGCAGCGCGCGACCCTGGGCCAATGAGCAGTTCTTC. It is translated as CASSARPWANEQFF.